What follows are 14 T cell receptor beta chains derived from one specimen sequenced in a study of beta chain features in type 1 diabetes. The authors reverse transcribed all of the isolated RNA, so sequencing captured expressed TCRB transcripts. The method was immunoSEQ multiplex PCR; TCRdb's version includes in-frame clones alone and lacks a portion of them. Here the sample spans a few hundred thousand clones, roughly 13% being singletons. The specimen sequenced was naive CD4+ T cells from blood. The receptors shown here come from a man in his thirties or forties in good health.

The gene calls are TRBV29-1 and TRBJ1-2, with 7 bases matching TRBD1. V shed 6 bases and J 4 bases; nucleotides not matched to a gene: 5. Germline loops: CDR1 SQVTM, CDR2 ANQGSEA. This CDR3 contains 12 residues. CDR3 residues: CSVSGTVYGYTF. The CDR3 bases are TGCAGCGTGTCCGGGACAGTCTATGGCTACACCTTC. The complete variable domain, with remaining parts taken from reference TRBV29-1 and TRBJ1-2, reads SAVISQKPSRDICQRGTSLTIQCQVDSQVTMMFWYRQQPGQSLTLIATANQGSEATYESGFVIDKFPISRPNLTFSTLTVSNMSPEDSSIYLCSVSGTVYGYTFGSGTRLTVV.

This CDR3 reads CSVAWAGNTIYF. The CDR3 nucleotides are TGCAGCGTTGCCTGGGCTGGAAACACCATATATTTT. This chain connects TRBV29-1 to TRBJ1-3; D remains ambiguous. The CDR3 is made up of 12 amino acids. V was shortened by 4 bases and J by 2 bases, with 6 bases between the two germline ends. Germline V gives CDR1 SQVTM, CDR2 ANQGSEA.

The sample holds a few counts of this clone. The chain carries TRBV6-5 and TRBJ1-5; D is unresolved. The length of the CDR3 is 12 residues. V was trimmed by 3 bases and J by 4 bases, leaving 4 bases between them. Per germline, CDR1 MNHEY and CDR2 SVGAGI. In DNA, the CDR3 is TGTGCCAGCAGTTATAAAAATCAGCCCCAGCATTTT. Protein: CASSYKNQPQHF.

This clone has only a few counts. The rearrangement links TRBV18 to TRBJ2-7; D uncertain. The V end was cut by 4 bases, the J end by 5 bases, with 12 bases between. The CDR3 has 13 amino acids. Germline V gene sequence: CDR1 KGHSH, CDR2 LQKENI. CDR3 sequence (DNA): TGTGCCAGCTCACGCAGAGAGTTTGACGAGCAGTACGTC. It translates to CASSRREFDEQYV.

CDR3 in amino acids: CASSYDLAGRIYEQYF. In DNA form, the CDR3 reads TGTGCCAGCAGTTATGACTTAGCGGGGAGGATCTACGAGCAGTACTTC. The chain couples TRBV7-9 to TRBJ2-7; 8 bases map to TRBD2. The CDR3 spans 16 residues. CDR1 is SEHNR and CDR2 is FQNEAQ in the germline V gene (reference sequence). Trimming cost V 6 bases and J 3 bases; bases outside gene matches: 13.

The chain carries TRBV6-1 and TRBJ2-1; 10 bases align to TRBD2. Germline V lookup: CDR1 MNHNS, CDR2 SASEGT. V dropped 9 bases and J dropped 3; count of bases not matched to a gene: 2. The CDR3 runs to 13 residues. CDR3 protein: CASIAGGYNEQFF. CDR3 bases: TGTGCCAGTATAGCGGGAGGCTACAATGAGCAGTTCTTC.

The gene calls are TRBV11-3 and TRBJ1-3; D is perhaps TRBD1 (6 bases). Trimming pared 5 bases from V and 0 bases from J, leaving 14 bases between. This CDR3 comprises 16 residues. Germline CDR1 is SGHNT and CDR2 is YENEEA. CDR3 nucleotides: TGTGCCAGCAGCAAAGGACAGTTTACCTCTGGAAACACCATATATTTT. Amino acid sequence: CASSKGQFTSGNTIYF.

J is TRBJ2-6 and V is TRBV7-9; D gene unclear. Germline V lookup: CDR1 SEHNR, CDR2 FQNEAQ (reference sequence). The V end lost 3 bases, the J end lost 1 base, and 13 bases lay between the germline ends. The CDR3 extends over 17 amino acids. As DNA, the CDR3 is TGTGCCAGCAGCTTGGGGAAAGGGTCTTCTGGGGCCAACGTCCTGACTTTC. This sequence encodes CASSLGKGSSGANVLTF.

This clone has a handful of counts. CDR3 residues: CASSPDTVTEQFF. The CDR3, as DNA: TGTGCCAGCTCACCAGACACAGTTACTGAGCAGTTCTTC. The genes are TRBV18 and TRBJ2-1; D is uncertain. V was cut by 2 bases and J by 9 bases, with 11 bases left in between. The germline gives CDR1 KGHSH, CDR2 LQKENI. This CDR3 region has 13 residues. Full variable domain (missing parts from reference TRBV18 and TRBJ2-1): NAGVMQNPRHLVRRRGQEARLRCSPMKGHSHVYWYRQLPEEGLKFMVYLQKENIIDESGMPKERFSAEFPKEGPSILRIQQVVRGDSAAYFCASSPDTVTEQFFGPGTRLTVL.

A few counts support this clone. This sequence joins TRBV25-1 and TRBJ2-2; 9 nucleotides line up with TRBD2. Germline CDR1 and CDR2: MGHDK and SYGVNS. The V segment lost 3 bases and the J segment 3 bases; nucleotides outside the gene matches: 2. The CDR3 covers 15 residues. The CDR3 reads CASSELAGDTGELFF. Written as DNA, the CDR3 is TGTGCCAGCAGTGAGTTAGCGGGGGACACCGGGGAGCTGTTTTTT.

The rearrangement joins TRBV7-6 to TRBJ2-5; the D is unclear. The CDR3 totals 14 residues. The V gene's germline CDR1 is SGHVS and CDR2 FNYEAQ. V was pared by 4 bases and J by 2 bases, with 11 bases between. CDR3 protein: CASSSRRKQETQYF. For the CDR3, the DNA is TGTGCCAGCAGCTCCCGACGGAAGCAAGAGACCCAGTACTTC.

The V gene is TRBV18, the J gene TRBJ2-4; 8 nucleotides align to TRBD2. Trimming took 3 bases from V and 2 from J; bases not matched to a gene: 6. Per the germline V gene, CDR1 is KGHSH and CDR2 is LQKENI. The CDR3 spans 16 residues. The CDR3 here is CASSPRTSLPKNIQYF. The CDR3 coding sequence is TGTGCCAGCTCACCTAGGACTAGCTTGCCCAAAAACATTCAGTACTTC.

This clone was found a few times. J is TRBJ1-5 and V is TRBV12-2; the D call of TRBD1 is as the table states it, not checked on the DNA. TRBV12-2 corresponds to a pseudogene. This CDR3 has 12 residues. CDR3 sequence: CASRLGRWPQHF. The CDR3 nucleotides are TGTGCAAGTCGCTTAGGCAGGTGGCCCCAGCATTTT.

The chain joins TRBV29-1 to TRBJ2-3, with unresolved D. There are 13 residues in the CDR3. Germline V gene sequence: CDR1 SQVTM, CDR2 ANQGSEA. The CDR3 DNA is TGCAGTGACTCGACTCCTAGCACAGATACGCAGTATTTT. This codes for CSDSTPSTDTQYF.